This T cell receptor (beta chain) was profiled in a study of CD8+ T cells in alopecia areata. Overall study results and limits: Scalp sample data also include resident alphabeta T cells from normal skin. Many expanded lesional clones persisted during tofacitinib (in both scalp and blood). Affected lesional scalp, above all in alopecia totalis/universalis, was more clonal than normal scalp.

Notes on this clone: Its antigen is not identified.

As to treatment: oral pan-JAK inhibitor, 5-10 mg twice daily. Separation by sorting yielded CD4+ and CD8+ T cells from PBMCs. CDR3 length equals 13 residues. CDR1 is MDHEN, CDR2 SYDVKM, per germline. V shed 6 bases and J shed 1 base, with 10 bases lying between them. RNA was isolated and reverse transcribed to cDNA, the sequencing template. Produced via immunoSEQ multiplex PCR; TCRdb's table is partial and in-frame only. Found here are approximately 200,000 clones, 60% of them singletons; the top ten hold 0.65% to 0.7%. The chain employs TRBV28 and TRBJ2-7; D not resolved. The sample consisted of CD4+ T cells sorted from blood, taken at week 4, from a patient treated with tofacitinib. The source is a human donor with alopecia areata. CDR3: CASRAGPSYEQYF. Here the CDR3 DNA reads TGTGCCAGCAGGGCTGGACCATCCTACGAGCAGTACTTC.